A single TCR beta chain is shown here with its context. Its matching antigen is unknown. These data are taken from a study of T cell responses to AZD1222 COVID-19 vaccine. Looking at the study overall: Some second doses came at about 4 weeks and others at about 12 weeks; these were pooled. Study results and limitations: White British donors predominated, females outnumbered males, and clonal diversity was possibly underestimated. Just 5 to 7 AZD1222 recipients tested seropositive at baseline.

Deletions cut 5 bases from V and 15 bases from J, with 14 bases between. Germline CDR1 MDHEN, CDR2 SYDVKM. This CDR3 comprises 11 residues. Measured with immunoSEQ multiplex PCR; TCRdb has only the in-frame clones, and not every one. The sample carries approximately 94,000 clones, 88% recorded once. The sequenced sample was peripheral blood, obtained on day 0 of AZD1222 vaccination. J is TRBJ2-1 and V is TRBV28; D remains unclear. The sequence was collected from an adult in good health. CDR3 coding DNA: TGTGCCAGCAGTCCCGGCCCCACAAGGTTCTTC. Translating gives CASSPGPTRFF.